This section outlines one T cell receptor beta chain sequence together with its context. The target antigen is unknown. This entry is derived from a study of cytomegalovirus exposure and HLA in healthy donors. Points from the study as a whole: DRB1 had the most TCR associations and HLA-C the fewest, a later analysis found, with rates varying by HLA locus. Rare TCR sequences predominated, though certain public TCRs were found in many donors.

This CDR3 is 14 amino acids long. V was clipped by 2 bases and J by 6 bases, with 10 bases between them. Germline V gene lookup returns CDR1 MGHRA and CDR2 YSYEKL. PCR involved 60 Vbeta and 13 Jbeta primers. TCRdb keeps only in-frame clones here, not all; method: immunoSEQ multiplex PCR. The data contain 120,000 or so clones, about three quarters of them singletons. The TCR comes from a man aged 25 to 40 in good health and CMV-seronegative. The rearrangement links TRBV4-1 to TRBJ2-2; no clear D gene. Specimen: PBMCs. CDR3 loop: CASSQSASSGELFF. In DNA form, the CDR3 reads TGCGCCAGCAGCCAATCCGCAAGCTCCGGGGAGCTGTTTTTT.